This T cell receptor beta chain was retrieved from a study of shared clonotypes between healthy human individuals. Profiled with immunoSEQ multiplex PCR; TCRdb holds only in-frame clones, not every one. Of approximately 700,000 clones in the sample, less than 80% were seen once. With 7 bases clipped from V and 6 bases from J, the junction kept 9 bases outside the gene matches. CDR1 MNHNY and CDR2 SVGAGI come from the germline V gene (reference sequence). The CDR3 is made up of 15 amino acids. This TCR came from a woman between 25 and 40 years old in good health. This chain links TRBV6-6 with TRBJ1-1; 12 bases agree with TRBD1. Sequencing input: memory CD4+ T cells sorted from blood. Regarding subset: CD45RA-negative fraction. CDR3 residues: CASIGTGGRRAEAFF. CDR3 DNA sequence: TGTGCCAGCATCGGGACAGGGGGCCGCAGGGCTGAAGCTTTCTTT.